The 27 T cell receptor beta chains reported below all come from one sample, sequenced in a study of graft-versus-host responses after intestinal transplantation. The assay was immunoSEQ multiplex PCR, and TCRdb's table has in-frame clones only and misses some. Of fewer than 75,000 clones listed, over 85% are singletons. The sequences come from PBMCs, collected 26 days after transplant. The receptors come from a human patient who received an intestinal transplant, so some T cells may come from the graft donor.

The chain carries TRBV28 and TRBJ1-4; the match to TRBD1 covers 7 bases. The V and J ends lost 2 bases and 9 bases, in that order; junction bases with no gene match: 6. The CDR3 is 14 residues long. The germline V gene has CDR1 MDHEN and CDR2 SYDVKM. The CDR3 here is CASSLLTGMKKLFF. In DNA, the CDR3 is TGTGCCAGCAGTTTACTGACAGGGATGAAAAAACTGTTTTTT. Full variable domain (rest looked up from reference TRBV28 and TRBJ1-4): DVKVTQSSRYLVKRTGEKVFLECVQDMDHENMFWYRQDPGLGLRLIYFSYDVKMKEKGDIPEGYSVSREKKERFSLILESASTNQTSMYLCASSLLTGMKKLFFGSGTQLSVL.

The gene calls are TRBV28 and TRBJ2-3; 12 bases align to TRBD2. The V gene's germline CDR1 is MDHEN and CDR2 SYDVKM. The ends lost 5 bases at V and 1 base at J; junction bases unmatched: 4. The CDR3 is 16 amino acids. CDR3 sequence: CASSRLAGDGTDTQYF. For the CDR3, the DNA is TGTGCCAGCAGTCGACTAGCGGGGGATGGCACAGATACGCAGTATTTT.

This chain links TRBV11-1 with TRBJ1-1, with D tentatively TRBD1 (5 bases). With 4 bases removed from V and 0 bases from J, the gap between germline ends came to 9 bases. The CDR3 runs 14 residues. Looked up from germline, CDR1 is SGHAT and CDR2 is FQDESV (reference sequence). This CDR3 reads CASSSGDLNTEAFF. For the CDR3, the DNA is TGTGCCAGCAGCTCGGGGGATTTGAACACTGAAGCTTTCTTT.

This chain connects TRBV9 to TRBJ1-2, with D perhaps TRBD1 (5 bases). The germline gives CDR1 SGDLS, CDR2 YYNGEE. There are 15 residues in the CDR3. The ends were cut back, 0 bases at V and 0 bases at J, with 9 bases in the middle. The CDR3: CASSVAGETNYGYTF. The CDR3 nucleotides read TGTGCCAGCAGCGTAGCGGGGGAAACTAACTATGGCTACACCTTC.

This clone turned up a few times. CDR3: CASSGTGEGTGELFF. The CDR3 DNA reads TGTGCCAGCAGTGGGACAGGGGAGGGTACAGGGGAGCTGTTTTTT. This chain links TRBV6-5 with TRBJ2-2; TRBD1 matches 10 bases. The CDR3 is made up of 15 amino acids. Germline values: CDR1 MNHEY, CDR2 SVGAGI. V shed 5 bases and J 8 bases; nucleotides not matched to a gene: 8.

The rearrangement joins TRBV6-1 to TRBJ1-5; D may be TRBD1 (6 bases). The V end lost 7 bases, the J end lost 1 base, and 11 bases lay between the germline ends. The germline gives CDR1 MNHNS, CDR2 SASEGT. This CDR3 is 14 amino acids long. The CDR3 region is CASTSDRSNQPQHF. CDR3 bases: TGTGCCAGCACCTCGGACAGAAGCAATCAGCCCCAGCATTTT.

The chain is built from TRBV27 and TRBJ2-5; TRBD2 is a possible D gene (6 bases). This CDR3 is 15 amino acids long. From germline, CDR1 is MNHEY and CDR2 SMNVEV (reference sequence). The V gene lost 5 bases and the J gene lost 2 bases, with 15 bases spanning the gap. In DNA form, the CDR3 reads TGTGCCAGCAGTCCCGTCGGGGGTAGGCAAGAGACCCAGTACTTC. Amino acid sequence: CASSPVGGRQETQYF.

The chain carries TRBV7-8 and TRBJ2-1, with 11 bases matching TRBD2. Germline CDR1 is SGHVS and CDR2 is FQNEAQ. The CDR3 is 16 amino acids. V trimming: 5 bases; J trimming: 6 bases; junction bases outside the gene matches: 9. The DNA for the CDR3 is TGTGCCAGCAGCCTGACCGGGCTAGCGGGAGGCAATGAGCAGTTCTTC. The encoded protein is CASSLTGLAGGNEQFF. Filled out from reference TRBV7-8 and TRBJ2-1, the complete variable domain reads GAGVSQSPRYKVAKRGQDVALRCDPISGHVSLFWYQQALGQGPEFLTYFQNEAQLDKSGLPSDRFFAERPEGSVSTLKIQRTQQEDSAVYLCASSLTGLAGGNEQFFGPGTRLTVL.

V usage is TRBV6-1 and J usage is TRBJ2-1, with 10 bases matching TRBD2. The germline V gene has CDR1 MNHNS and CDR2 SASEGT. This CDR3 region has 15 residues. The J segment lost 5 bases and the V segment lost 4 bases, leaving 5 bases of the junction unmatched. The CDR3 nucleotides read TGTGCCAGCAGTGCCCTAGCGGGAGAGAACAATGAGCAGTTCTTC. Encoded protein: CASSALAGENNEQFF.

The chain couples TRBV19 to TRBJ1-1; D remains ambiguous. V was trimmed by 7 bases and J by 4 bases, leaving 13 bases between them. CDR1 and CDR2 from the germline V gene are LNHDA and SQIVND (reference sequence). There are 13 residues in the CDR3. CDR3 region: CASNDNPATEAFF. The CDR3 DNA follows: TGTGCCAGTAATGACAATCCGGCCACTGAAGCTTTCTTT.

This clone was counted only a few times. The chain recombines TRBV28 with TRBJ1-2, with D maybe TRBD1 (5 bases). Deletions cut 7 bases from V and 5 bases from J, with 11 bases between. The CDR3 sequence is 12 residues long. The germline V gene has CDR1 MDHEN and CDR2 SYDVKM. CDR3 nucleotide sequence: TGTGCCAGCAAGTGGGGGGATTATGGCTACACCTTC. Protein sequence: CASKWGDYGYTF.

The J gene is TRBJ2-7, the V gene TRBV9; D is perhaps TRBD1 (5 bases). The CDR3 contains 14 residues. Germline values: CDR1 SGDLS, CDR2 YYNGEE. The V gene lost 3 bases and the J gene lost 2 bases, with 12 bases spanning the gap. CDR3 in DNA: TGTGCCAGCAGCGGGGGCCCCCCGCCCTACGAGCAGTACTTC. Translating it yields CASSGGPPPYEQYF.

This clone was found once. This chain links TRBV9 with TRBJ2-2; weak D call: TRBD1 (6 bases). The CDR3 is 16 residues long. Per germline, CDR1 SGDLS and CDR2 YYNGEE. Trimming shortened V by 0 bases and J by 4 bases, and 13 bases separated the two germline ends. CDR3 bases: TGTGCCAGCAGCGTAGGGACAGCCCCGGGCACCGGGGAGCTGTTTTTT. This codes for CASSVGTAPGTGELFF.

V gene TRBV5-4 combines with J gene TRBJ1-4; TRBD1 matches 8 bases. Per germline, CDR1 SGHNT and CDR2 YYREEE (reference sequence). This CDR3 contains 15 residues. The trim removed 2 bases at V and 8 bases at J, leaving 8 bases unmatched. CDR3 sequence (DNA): TGTGCCAGCAGCTTTGGACAGGGCGGTCGCGAAAAACTGTTTTTT. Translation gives CASSFGQGGREKLFF.

The CDR3 reads CASRAGTATYNEQFF. CDR3 nucleotides: TGTGCCAGCAGGGCAGGGACTGCTACCTACAATGAGCAGTTCTTC. The chain couples TRBV2 to TRBJ2-1, with a weak D call TRBD2 (6 bases). This CDR3 comprises 15 residues. The germline V and J ends were trimmed by 6 bases and 2 bases, with 14 bases remaining between them. Germline CDR1 is SNHLY and CDR2 is FYNNEI.

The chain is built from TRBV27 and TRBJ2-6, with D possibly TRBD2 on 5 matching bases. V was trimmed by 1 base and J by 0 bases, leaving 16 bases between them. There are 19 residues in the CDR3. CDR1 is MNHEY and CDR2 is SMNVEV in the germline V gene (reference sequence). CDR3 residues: CASSLFPPLGSSGANVLTF. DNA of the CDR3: TGTGCCAGCAGTTTATTCCCCCCACTAGGTTCCTCTGGGGCCAACGTCCTGACTTTC.

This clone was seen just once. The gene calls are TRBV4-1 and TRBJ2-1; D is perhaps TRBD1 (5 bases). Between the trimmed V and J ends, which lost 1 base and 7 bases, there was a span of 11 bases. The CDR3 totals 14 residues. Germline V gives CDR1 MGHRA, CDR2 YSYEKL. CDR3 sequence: CASSQGGLVNEQFF. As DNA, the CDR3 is TGCGCCAGCAGCCAAGGGGGCCTGGTTAATGAGCAGTTCTTC.

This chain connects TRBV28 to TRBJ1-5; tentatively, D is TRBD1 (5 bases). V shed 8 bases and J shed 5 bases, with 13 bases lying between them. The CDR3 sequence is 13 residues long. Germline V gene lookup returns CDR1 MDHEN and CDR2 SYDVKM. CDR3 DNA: TGTGCCAGCCAGCGCAGGGAGGATCAGCCCCAGCATTTT. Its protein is CASQRREDQPQHF.

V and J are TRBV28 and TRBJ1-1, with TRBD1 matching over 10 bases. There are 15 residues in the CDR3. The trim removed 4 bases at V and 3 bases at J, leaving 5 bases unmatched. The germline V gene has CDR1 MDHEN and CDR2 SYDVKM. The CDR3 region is CASSSTGGRDTEAFF. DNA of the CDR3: TGTGCCAGCAGTTCGACAGGGGGCAGGGACACTGAAGCTTTCTTT.

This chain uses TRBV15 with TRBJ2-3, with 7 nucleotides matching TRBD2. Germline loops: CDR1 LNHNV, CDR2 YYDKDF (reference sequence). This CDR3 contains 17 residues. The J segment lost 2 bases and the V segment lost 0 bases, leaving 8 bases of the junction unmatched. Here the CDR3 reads CATSREGEGGPTDTQYF. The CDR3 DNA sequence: TGTGCCACCAGCAGAGAAGGGGAGGGAGGGCCCACAGATACGCAGTATTTT.

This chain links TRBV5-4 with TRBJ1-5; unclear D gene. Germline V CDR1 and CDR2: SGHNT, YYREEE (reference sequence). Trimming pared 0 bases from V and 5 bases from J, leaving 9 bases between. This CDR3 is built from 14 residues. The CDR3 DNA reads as TGTGCCAGCAGCTTGGGAGGAAGAGATCAGCCCCAGCATTTT. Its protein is CASSLGGRDQPQHF.

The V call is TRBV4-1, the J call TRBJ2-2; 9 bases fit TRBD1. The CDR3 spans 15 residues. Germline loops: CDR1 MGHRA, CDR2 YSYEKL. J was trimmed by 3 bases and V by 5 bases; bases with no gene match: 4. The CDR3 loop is CASSFGQGYTGELFF. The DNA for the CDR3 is TGCGCCAGCAGCTTCGGACAGGGGTACACCGGGGAGCTGTTTTTT.

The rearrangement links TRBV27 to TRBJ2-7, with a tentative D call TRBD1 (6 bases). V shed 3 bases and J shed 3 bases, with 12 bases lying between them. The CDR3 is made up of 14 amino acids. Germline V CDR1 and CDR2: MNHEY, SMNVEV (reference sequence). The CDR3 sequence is CASSFHREYYEQYF. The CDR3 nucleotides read TGTGCCAGCAGTTTCCACAGGGAGTACTACGAGCAGTACTTC.

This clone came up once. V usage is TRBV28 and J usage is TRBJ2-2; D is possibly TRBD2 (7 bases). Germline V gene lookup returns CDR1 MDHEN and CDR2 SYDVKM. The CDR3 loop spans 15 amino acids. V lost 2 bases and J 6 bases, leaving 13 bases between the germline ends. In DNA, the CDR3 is TGTGCCAGCAGTTTAATGCGGGGGCGTGCCGGGGAGCTGTTTTTT. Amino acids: CASSLMRGRAGELFF.

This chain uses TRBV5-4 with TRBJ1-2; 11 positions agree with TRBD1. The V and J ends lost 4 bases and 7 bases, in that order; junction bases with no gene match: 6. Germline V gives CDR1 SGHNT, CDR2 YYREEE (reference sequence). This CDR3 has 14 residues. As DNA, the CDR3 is TGTGCCAGCAGCGTGGACAGGGGGCTAATTGGCTACACCTTC. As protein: CASSVDRGLIGYTF.

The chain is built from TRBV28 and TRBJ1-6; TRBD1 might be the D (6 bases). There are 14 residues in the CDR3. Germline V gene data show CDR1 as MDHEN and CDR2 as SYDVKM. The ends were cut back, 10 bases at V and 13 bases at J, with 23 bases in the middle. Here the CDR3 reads CATTASGALTPLHF. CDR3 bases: TGTGCCACGACTGCCTCAGGGGCCCTTACGCCCCTCCACTTT.

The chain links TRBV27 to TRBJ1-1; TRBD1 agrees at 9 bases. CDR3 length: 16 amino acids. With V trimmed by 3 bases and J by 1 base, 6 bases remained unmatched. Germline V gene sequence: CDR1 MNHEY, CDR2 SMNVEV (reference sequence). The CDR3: CASSFSGQGRNTEAFF. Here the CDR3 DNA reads TGTGCCAGCAGTTTTTCAGGACAGGGGAGGAACACTGAAGCTTTCTTT.